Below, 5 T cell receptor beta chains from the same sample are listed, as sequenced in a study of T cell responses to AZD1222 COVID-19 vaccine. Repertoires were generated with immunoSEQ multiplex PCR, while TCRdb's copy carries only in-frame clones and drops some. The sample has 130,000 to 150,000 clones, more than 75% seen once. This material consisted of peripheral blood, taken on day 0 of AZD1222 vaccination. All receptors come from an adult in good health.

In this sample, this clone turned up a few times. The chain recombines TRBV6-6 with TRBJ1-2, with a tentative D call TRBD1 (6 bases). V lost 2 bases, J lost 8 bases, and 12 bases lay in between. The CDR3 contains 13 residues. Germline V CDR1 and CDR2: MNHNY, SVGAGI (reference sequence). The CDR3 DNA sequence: TGTGCCAGCAGTTACGTGGGGGCGCACGGCTACACCTTC. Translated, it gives CASSYVGAHGYTF.

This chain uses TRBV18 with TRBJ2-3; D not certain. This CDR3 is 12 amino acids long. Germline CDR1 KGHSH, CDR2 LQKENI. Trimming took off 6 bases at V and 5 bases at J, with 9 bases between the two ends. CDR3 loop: CASSLERDTQYF. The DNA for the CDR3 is TGTGCCAGCTCCCTTGAGCGAGATACGCAGTATTTT. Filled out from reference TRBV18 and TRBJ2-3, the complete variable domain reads NAGVMQNPRHLVRRRGQEARLRCSPMKGHSHVYWYRQLPEEGLKFMVYLQKENIIDESGMPKERFSAEFPKEGPSILRIQQVVRGDSAAYFCASSLERDTQYFGPGTRLTVL.

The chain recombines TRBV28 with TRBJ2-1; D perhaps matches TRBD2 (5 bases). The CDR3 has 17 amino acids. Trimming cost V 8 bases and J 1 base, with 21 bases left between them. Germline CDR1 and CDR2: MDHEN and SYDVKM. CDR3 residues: CASDREQSGKSYNEQFF. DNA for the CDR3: TGTGCCAGCGACCGGGAACAGTCGGGGAAATCCTACAATGAGCAGTTCTTC. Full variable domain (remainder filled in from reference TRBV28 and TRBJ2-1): DVKVTQSSRYLVKRTGEKVFLECVQDMDHENMFWYRQDPGLGLRLIYFSYDVKMKEKGDIPEGYSVSREKKERFSLILESASTNQTSMYLCASDREQSGKSYNEQFFGPGTRLTVL.

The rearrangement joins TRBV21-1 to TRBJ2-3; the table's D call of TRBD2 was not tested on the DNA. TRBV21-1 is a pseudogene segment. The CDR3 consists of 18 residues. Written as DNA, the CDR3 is TGTGCCAGCAACTTCTCTCGCCGGGAGGCAGGGGGCACAGATACGCAGTATTTT. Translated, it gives CASNFSRREAGGTDTQYF.

This CDR3 reads CASSLVGSFRSGNTIYF. Written as DNA, the CDR3 is TGTGCCAGCAGCTTAGTCGGTTCTTTTCGCTCTGGAAACACCATATATTTT. This sequence joins TRBV7-8 and TRBJ1-3; D call uncertain. The CDR3 consists of 17 residues. V was shortened by 1 base and J by 0 bases, with 13 bases between the two germline ends. Looked up from germline, CDR1 is SGHVS and CDR2 is FQNEAQ. Combining the CDR3 with reference TRBV7-8 and TRBJ1-3 gives the whole variable domain GAGVSQSPRYKVAKRGQDVALRCDPISGHVSLFWYQQALGQGPEFLTYFQNEAQLDKSGLPSDRFFAERPEGSVSTLKIQRTQQEDSAVYLCASSLVGSFRSGNTIYFGEGSWLTVV.